This TCR beta chain was profiled in a study of Tregs in tolerant kidney transplant recipients (dated by TCRdb to about 2019). In terms of the full investigation: For bulk CFSE mixed lymphocyte reactions, CFSE-labeled recipient PBMCs were cocultured for 6 days with irradiated donor PBMCs, after which the cells were stained for CD3/CD4/CD8 and FACS-sorted. TCRbeta repertoire sequencing was used in a few healthy controls to compare several ways of expanding Tregs specific for an allogeneic donor. Before combined kidney and bone marrow transplantation, this study identified donor-specific regulatory T cells using TCRbeta sequencing and then followed those same cells after transplant. The paper as a whole reports these results and caveats: Expanding Tregs with activated donor B cells appeared to identify the most biologically relevant and donor-specific TCRbeta repertoire. Biological reproducibility was not directly assessed, although technical replication error appeared to be minimal. The study was constrained by small patient numbers, and validation of the findings is required in larger populations and under other immunosuppression protocols.

Healthy control blood came either as purchased buffy coats or from healthy volunteers. Healthy control blood was processed by Ficoll density gradient to PBMCs and cryopreserved; patient PBMCs were collected before and after transplant. Taken from cysteine to phenylalanine, the CDR3 has 16 residues. This entry keeps only the CDR3 DNA: 48 bases, framed from base 1. Via the germline V gene (reference sequence), CDR1 is SEHNR and CDR2 FQNEAQ. The junction shows trimming of 1 base on V and 4 bases on J, and the gene matches do not reach 4 bases of it. For this clone: What antigen it recognizes has not been identified. No quality values exist for individual bases; no much larger clone is one base distant.

For TCRbeta CDR3 sequencing, genomic DNA from the sorted cells was extracted using the QIAGEN DNeasy Blood and Tissue Kit. High-throughput TCRbeta CDR3 sequencing, which included PCR amplification with bias correction and internal controls, was done commercially through immunoSEQ. Per the original workflow: Unique productive TCRbeta sequences were defined by CDR3 nucleotide sequence where primers matched, and otherwise by CDR3 amino acid sequence together with Vbeta and Jbeta genes. A sequence was defined as donor-reactive if the sequence was expanded at least 5-fold in CFSE-low cells compared with unstimulated cells and had a frequency of at least 0.01% in CFSE-low cells. Repertoire divergence was quantified by Jensen-Shannon divergence calculated from the top 100 TCRbeta sequences ranked by frequency. For any sample with multiple sequencing runs, sorting error was corrected in each run separately before the runs were pooled. TCRdb retrieved this table from immuneACCESS and kept in-frame rearrangements only. Not all clones are present; in checked studies, unresolved V genes account for under half, and no reason is known for the remainder. Clonal size and the V and J genes are those of that table, whereas D and trimming came from the DNA. Recorded for this sample are fewer than 5,000 clones; over 35% of them occurred a single time. The ten largest clonotypes hold over 5.5% of the sample.

This TCR came from a human donor in good health. The sequence is built from TRBV7-9 and TRBJ2-1; TRBD1 agrees with 10 junctional bases. Sequences were obtained from CD8+ T cells from blood cultured with allogeneic cells. The sequence in DNA is TGTGCCAGCAGCTTAGGGTGGGACAGGGGATACAATGAGCAGTTCTTC. Translated, it gives CASSLGWDRGYNEQFF.